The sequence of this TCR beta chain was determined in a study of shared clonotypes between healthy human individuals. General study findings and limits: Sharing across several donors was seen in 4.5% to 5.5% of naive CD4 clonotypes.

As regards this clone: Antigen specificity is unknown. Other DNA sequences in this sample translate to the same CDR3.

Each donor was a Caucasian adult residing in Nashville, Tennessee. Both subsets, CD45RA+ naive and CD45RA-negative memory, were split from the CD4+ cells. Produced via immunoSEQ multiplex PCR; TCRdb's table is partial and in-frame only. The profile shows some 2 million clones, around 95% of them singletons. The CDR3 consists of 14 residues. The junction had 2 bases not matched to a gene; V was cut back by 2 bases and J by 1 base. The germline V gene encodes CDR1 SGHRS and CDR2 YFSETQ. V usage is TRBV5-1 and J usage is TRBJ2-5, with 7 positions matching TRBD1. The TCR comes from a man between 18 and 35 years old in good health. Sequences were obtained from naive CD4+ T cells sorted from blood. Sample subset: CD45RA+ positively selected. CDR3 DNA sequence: TGCGCCAGCAGCTTTGGGACAGCCCAAGAGACCCAGTACTTC. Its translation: CASSFGTAQETQYF.